Presented here are 23 T cell receptor beta chains from one specimen sequenced in a study of Tregs in tolerant kidney transplant recipients. This table comes from immunoSEQ multiplex PCR, and its TCRdb copy is limited to in-frame clones, with some not included. Of some 74,000 clones listed, 85% to 95% are singletons. Source: Tregs from blood, taken before the transplant. The origin of the receptors is a human donor who received a combined kidney and bone marrow transplant.

The chain employs TRBV7-9 and TRBJ2-5; 8 nucleotides agree with TRBD2. Trimming took 5 bases from V and 4 from J; bases not matched to a gene: 3. The CDR3 length is 13 residues. Germline lookup yields CDR1 SEHNR and CDR2 FQNEAQ (reference sequence). Here the CDR3 reads CASSNSGGETQYF. CDR3 bases: TGTGCCAGCAGCAACAGCGGGGGAGAGACCCAGTACTTC.

A note on this clone: Mismatch with germline at one junction end may stem from a read error. V gene TRBV27 combines with J gene TRBJ1-1; no definite D call. Germline lookup yields CDR1 MNHEY and CDR2 SMNVEV (reference sequence). The CDR3 covers 13 residues. The DNA of the CDR3 is TGTGCCAGCAGTGAGCCCGGCGGGCCCAGAGAGGTTTTT. This translates into CASSEPGGPREVF.

This sequence joins TRBV7-2 and TRBJ1-2, with unresolved D. The V gene's germline CDR1 is SGHTA and CDR2 FQGNSA. The CDR3 is made up of 13 amino acids. Trimming removed 1 base at V and 8 bases at J, with 11 bases between. The CDR3 DNA reads as TGTGCCAGCAGCTTAGAGGTGCTCGTGGGCTACACCTTC. Protein product: CASSLEVLVGYTF. Full variable domain (remainder filled in from reference TRBV7-2 and TRBJ1-2): GAGVSQSPSNKVTEKGKDVELRCDPISGHTALYWYRQSLGQGLEFLIYFQGNSAPDKSGLPSDRFSAERTGGSVSTLTIQRTQQEDSAVYLCASSLEVLVGYTFGSGTRLTVV.

V and J are TRBV29-1 and TRBJ1-3; D perhaps matches TRBD1 (5 bases). Deletions cut 8 bases from V and 3 bases from J, with 14 bases between. Germline CDR1 and CDR2: SQVTM and ANQGSEA. The CDR3 length is 13 residues. The CDR3 protein is CSYSQGGGNTIYF. The DNA for the CDR3 is TGCAGCTACTCCCAGGGAGGTGGAAACACCATATATTTT.

This clone was picked up one time. CDR3 bases: TGCGCCAGCAGGGGGCAGGCGGCATACGATTCACCCCTCCACTTT. Amino acids: CASRGQAAYDSPLHF. The chain links TRBV5-1 to TRBJ1-6; possible D gene TRBD1, 5 bases. Trimming took off 5 bases at V and 8 bases at J, with 17 bases between the two ends. Germline V gene data show CDR1 as SGHRS and CDR2 as YFSETQ. The CDR3 contains 15 residues.

In regard to this clone: Without the conserved terminal phenylalanine or tryptophan, this CDR3 likely stems from a read error. V is TRBV2 and J is TRBJ1-1; 7 bases match TRBD1. The junction had 8 bases not matched to a gene; V was cut back by 6 bases and J by 4 bases. The CDR3 is made up of 14 amino acids. Looked up from germline, CDR1 is SNHLY and CDR2 is FYNNEI. DNA of the CDR3: TGTGCCAGCAGCCCTACAGGGGTCGGCACTGAAGCTTTCCTT. It is translated as CASSPTGVGTEAFL.

V gene TRBV6-1 combines with J gene TRBJ1-2; possibly TRBD1 for D (6 bases). Germline-derived CDR1 and CDR2 are MNHNS and SASEGT. The length of the CDR3 is 15 residues. Deletions cut 6 bases from V and 0 bases from J, with 14 bases between. In DNA, the CDR3 is TGTGCCAGCAGCCCCCCCGGGACAACTAACTATGGCTACACCTTC. Translating it yields CASSPPGTTNYGYTF.

A note on this clone: One junction end disagrees with the germline gene, perhaps due to a read error. V is TRBV28 and J is TRBJ2-7; a possible D gene is TRBD2 (6 bases). This CDR3 spans 12 amino acids. Germline CDR1 MDHEN, CDR2 SYDVKM. CDR3 protein: CAWASETYEQYF. CDR3 DNA sequence: TGCGCGTGGGCTAGCGAGACCTACGAGCAGTACTTC. The whole variable domain, remainder taken from reference TRBV28 and TRBJ2-7, is DVKVTQSSRYLVKRTGEKVFLECVQDMDHENMFWYRQDPGLGLRLIYFSYDVKMKEKGDIPEGYSVSREKKERFSLILESASTNQTSMYLCAWASETYEQYFGPGTRLTVT.

J is TRBJ1-1 and V is TRBV6-1, with 12 bases matching TRBD1. CDR3 length equals 15 residues. Losses at the gene ends were 6 bases for V and 6 bases for J; bases not matched to a gene: 8. The germline V gene has CDR1 MNHNS and CDR2 SASEGT. CDR3 sequence (DNA): TGTGCCAGCAGGGGGACAGGGGGCATAGTCGCTGAAGCTTTCTTT. Protein: CASRGTGGIVAEAFF.

The V call is TRBV10-3, the J call TRBJ2-7, with TRBD2 identical over 9 bases. This CDR3 has 13 amino acids. The ends lost 9 bases at V and 3 bases at J; junction bases unmatched: 6. CDR1 and CDR2 (germline): ENHRY, SYGVKD. In DNA, the CDR3 is TGTGCCATGAGCACTAGCGGGTTCTACGAGCAGTACTTC. Its translation is CAMSTSGFYEQYF.

This chain uses TRBV21-1 with TRBJ2-5; the table's D call TRBD1 went unverified against the DNA. TRBV21-1 is flagged as a pseudogene. CDR3 length equals 16 residues. The CDR3 sequence is CASSKGPDRGHETQYF. CDR3 nucleotide sequence: TGTGCCAGCAGCAAAGGTCCGGACAGGGGGCACGAGACCCAGTACTTC.

This chain joins TRBV5-1 and TRBJ2-1, with 9 nucleotides matching TRBD2. V trimming: 2 bases; J trimming: 0 bases; junction bases outside the gene matches: 6. CDR1 SGHRS and CDR2 YFSETQ come from the germline V gene. CDR3 size: 17 residues. The DNA for the CDR3 is TGCGCCAGCAGCTTCGATCCAGCGGGGGGCTCCTACAATGAGCAGTTCTTC. The encoded protein is CASSFDPAGGSYNEQFF.

The CDR3 DNA reads TGCGCCAGCAGCCAAATGGGACAGTTAATTAAAGAGACCCAGTACTTC. Its protein is CASSQMGQLIKETQYF. The chain carries TRBV4-1 and TRBJ2-5; 7 bases match TRBD1. Germline-derived CDR1 and CDR2 are MGHRA and YSYEKL. CDR3 length equals 16 residues. V was clipped by 2 bases and J by 3 bases; unmatched bases: 9.

The CDR3 sequence is CASSVGTSGRVETQYF. CDR3 sequence (DNA): TGTGCCAGCAGCGTAGGGACTAGCGGGAGGGTAGAGACCCAGTACTTC. The rearrangement joins TRBV9 to TRBJ2-5, with 15 nucleotides matching TRBD2. V lost 0 bases and J lost 4; bases outside the gene matches: 1. In germline, CDR1 is SGDLS, CDR2 YYNGEE. The CDR3 is 16 residues long.

V usage is TRBV9 and J usage is TRBJ2-5, with D perhaps matching TRBD2 (7 bases). The V gene lost 0 bases and the J gene lost 5 bases, with 11 bases spanning the gap. The CDR3 runs to 14 residues. In germline, CDR1 is SGDLS, CDR2 YYNGEE. The CDR3 region is CASSVEGEGETQYF. DNA of the CDR3: TGTGCCAGCAGCGTAGAGGGGGAGGGGGAGACCCAGTACTTC.

This clone was detected only once. The rearrangement links TRBV11-2 to TRBJ2-3, with 7 positions matching TRBD2. Losses at the gene ends were 2 bases for V and 2 bases for J; bases not matched to a gene: 4. CDR3 length equals 15 residues. Germline V CDR1 and CDR2: SGHAT, FQNNGV. The CDR3: CASSLLTSVTDTQYF. The CDR3 DNA is TGTGCCAGCAGCTTATTAACTAGCGTCACAGATACGCAGTATTTT.

The V and J genes are TRBV29-1 and TRBJ1-4, with a weak D call TRBD1 (5 bases). Germline V CDR1 and CDR2: SQVTM, ANQGSEA. This CDR3 spans 15 amino acids. The V and J ends lost 5 bases and 4 bases respectively, with 17 bases between them. CDR3 nucleotide sequence: TGCAGCGTTCAGGGCCACTCTTTCGGTAATGAAAAACTGTTTTTT. Its translation is CSVQGHSFGNEKLFF. The full variable domain, in which reference TRBV29-1 and TRBJ1-4 provide the parts outside the CDR3, is SAVISQKPSRDICQRGTSLTIQCQVDSQVTMMFWYRQQPGQSLTLIATANQGSEATYESGFVIDKFPISRPNLTFSTLTVSNMSPEDSSIYLCSVQGHSFGNEKLFFGSGTQLSVL.

The CDR3, as DNA: TGTGCCAGCAGCTTAGGTTCTGGTGGGACGGTCCAAGAGACCCAGTACTTC. This encodes CASSLGSGGTVQETQYF. J is TRBJ2-5 and V is TRBV11-3; D could derive from TRBD1 or TRBD2 (5 bases each). The V end lost 1 base, the J end lost 1 base, and 16 bases lay between the germline ends. Germline assignment: CDR1 SGHNT and CDR2 YENEEA. CDR3 size: 17 residues. Combining the CDR3 with reference TRBV11-3 and TRBJ2-5 gives the whole variable domain EAGVVQSPRYKIIEKKQPVAFWCNPISGHNTLYWYLQNLGQGPELLIRYENEEAVDDSQLPKDRFSAERLKGVDSTLKIQPAELGDSAVYLCASSLGSGGTVQETQYFGPGTRLLVL.

This chain uses TRBV6-5 with TRBJ2-1; the match to TRBD2 covers 7 bases. Trimming took 7 bases from V and 6 from J; bases not matched to a gene: 12. Germline V gene lookup returns CDR1 MNHEY and CDR2 SVGAGI. There are 15 residues in the CDR3. CDR3 bases: TGTGCCAGCACCCCCCTAGCGGTTCTTAGCAATGAGCAGTTCTTC. Translated, it gives CASTPLAVLSNEQFF.

The rearrangement joins TRBV18 to TRBJ2-5; 7 bases align to TRBD1. V lost 8 bases, J lost 2 bases, and 8 bases stayed unmatched. This CDR3 is 14 amino acids long. The germline CDR1 and CDR2 sequences are KGHSH and LQKENI. CDR3 bases: TGTGCCAGCGCCTTTCGGGACAGTCAAGAGACCCAGTACTTC. Protein product: CASAFRDSQETQYF.

The chain joins TRBV6-1 to TRBJ2-7, with TRBD2 matching over 7 bases. CDR1 MNHNS and CDR2 SASEGT come from the germline V gene. After removal of 7 bases from V and 4 bases from J, the junction contained 7 bases not matched to a gene. The CDR3 consists of 13 residues. The DNA for the CDR3 is TGTGCCAGCAATGGGCTAGCGGCTTACGAGCAGTACTTC. This translates into CASNGLAAYEQYF.

The CDR3 nucleotides read TGTGCCAGCAGTTGGAGCTTCTACACAATTCGCACTGAAGCTTTCTTT. It codes for CASSWSFYTIRTEAFF. The chain employs TRBV21-1 and TRBJ1-1. TRBV21-1 is given as a pseudogene. This CDR3 is 16 amino acids long.

This chain links TRBV5-1 with TRBJ2-3; 8 bases line up with TRBD1. V trimming: 7 bases; J trimming: 2 bases; junction bases outside the gene matches: 6. Germline CDR1 SGHRS, CDR2 YFSETQ. The CDR3 consists of 14 residues. For the CDR3, the DNA is TGCGCCAGCTCTGCAGGGGGCAACACAGATACGCAGTATTTT. Translation: CASSAGGNTDTQYF.